This T cell receptor (beta chain) emerged from a study of blood T cell repertoires in COVID-19. At the level of the study: Specimens from acute and convalescent COVID-19 originated in the United States, Italy and Spain. The cDNA or gDNA used as material had been derived from T cells, B-cell-depleted T cells, or PBMCs.

CDR3 length: 13 residues. CDR1 and CDR2 (germline): DFQATT, SNEGSKA (reference sequence). Trimming took 3 bases from V and 2 from J, leaving 11 bases between them. Original processing methods: Reference gene primer amplification in the assay estimated nucleated cell counts. Libraries were prepared by immunoSEQ multiplex PCR; TCRdb keeps only in-frame clonotypes and omits some of them. V and J calls plus clone size are reproduced from that table; the DNA served to infer D and trimming. The data show 400,000 to 450,000 clones, with roughly 90% seen just once and 1.4% held by the top ten. The V gene is TRBV20-1, the J gene TRBJ2-7; D not resolved. Material: peripheral blood. This receptor was obtained from a woman between 25 and 40 years old with active or convalescent COVID-19. CDR3 residues: CSASSSGTYEQYF. The CDR3 DNA sequence: TGCAGTGCTAGTTCGTCAGGAACCTACGAGCAGTACTTC.